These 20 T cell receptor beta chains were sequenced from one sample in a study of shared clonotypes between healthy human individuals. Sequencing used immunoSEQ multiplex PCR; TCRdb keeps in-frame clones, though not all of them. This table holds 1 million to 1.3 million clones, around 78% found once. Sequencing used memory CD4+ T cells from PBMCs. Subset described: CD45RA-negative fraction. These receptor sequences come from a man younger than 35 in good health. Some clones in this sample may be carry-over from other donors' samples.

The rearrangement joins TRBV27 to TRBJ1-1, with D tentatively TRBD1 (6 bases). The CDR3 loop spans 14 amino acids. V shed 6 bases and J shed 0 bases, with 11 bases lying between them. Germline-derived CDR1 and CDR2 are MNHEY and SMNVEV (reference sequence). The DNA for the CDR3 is TGTGCCAGCAGGTCCGGACAGTTGAACACTGAAGCTTTCTTT. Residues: CASRSGQLNTEAFF.

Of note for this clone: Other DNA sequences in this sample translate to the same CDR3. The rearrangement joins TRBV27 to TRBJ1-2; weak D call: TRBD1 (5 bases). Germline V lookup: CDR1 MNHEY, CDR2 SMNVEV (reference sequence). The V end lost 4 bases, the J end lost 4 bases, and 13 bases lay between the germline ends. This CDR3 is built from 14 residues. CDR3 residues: CASSSIRGGYGYTF. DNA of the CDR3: TGTGCCAGCAGTTCGATCCGGGGGGGCTATGGCTACACCTTC.

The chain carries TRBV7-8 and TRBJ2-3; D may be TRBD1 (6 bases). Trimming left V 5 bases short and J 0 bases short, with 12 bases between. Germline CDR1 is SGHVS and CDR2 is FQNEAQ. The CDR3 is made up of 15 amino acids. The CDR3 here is CASSPGTTSTDTQYF. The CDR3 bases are TGTGCCAGCAGCCCCGGGACAACCAGCACAGATACGCAGTATTTT. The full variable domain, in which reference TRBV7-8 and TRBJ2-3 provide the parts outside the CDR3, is GAGVSQSPRYKVAKRGQDVALRCDPISGHVSLFWYQQALGQGPEFLTYFQNEAQLDKSGLPSDRFFAERPEGSVSTLKIQRTQQEDSAVYLCASSPGTTSTDTQYFGPGTRLTVL.

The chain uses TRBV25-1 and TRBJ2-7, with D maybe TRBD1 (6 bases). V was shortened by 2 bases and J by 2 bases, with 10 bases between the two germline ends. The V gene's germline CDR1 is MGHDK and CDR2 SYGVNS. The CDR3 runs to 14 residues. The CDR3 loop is CASSENRVAYEQYF. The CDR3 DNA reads TGTGCCAGCAGTGAAAACAGGGTGGCCTACGAGCAGTACTTC.

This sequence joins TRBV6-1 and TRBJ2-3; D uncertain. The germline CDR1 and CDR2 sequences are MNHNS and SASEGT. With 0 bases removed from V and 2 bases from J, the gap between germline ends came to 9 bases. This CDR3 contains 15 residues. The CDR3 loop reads CASSEAALNTDTQYF. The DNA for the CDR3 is TGTGCCAGCAGTGAAGCGGCACTAAACACAGATACGCAGTATTTT.

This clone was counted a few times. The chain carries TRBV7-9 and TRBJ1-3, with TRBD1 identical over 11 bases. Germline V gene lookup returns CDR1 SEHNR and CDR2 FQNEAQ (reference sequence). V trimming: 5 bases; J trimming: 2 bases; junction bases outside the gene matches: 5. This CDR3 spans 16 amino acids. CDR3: CASSQDRGRTGNTIYF. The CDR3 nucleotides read TGTGCCAGCAGCCAGGACAGGGGGCGAACTGGAAACACCATATATTTT.

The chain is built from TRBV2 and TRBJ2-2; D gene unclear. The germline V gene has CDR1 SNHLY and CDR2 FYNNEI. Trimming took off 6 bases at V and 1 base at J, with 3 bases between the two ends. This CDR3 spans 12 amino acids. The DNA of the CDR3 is TGTGCCAGCAGGTGGAACACCGGGGAGCTGTTTTTT. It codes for CASRWNTGELFF.

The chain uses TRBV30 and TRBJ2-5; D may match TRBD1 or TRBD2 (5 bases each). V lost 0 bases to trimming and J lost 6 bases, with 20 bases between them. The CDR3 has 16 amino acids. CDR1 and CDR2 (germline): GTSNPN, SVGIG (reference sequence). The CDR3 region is CAWSVLGRGVRQTQYF. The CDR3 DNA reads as TGTGCCTGGAGTGTACTCGGACGAGGGGTCAGGCAGACCCAGTACTTC.

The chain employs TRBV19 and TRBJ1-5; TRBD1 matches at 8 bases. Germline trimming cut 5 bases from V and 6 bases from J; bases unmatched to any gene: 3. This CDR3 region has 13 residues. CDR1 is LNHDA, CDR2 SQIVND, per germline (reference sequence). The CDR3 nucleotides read TGTGCCAGTAGTCAGGGACAGGTTCAGCCCCAGCATTTT. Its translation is CASSQGQVQPQHF.

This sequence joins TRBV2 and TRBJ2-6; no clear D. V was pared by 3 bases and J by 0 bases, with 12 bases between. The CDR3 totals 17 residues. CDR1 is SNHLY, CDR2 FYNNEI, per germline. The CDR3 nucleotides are TGTGCCAGCAGTGAGAACCCCGGGTACTCTGGGGCCAACGTCCTGACTTTC. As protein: CASSENPGYSGANVLTF.

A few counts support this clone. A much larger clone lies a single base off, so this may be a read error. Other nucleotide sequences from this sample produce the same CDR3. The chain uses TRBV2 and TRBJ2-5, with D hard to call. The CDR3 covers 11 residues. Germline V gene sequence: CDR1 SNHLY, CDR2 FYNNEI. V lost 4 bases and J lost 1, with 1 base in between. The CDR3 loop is CASSAQETQYF. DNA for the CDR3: TGTGCCAGCAGTGCCCAAGAGACCCAGTACTTC.

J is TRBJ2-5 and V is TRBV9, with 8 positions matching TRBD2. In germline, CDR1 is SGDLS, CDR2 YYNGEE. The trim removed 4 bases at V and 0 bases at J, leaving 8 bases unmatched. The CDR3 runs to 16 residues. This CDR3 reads CASSPSGGRYQETQYF. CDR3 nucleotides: TGTGCCAGCAGCCCCAGCGGGGGACGGTACCAAGAGACCCAGTACTTC.

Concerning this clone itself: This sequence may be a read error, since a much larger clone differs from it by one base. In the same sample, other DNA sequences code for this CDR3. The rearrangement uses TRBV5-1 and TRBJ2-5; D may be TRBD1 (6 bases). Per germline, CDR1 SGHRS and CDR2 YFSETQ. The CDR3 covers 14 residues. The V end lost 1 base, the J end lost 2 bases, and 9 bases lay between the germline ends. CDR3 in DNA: TGCGCCAGCAGCTTGCTCGGACAGCAAGAGACCCAGTACTTC. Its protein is CASSLLGQQETQYF. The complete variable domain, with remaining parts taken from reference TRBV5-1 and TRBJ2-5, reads KAGVTQTPRYLIKTRGQQVTLSCSPISGHRSVSWYQQTPGQGLQFLFEYFSETQRNKGNFPGRFSGRQFSNSRSEMNVSTLELGDSALYLCASSLLGQQETQYFGPGTRLLVL.

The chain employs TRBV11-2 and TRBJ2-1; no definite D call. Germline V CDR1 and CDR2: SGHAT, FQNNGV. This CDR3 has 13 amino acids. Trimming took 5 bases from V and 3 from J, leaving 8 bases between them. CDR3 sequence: CASSPRIYNEQFF. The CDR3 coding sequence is TGTGCCAGCAGCCCCAGGATCTACAATGAGCAGTTCTTC. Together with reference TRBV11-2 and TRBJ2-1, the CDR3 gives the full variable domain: EAGVAQSPRYKIIEKRQSVAFWCNPISGHATLYWYQQILGQGPKLLIQFQNNGVVDDSQLPKDRFSAERLKGVDSTLKIQPAKLEDSAVYLCASSPRIYNEQFFGPGTRLTVL.

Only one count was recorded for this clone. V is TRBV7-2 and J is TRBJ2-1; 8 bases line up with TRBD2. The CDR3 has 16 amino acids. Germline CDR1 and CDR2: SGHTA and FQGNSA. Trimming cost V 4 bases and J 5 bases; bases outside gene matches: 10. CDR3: CASSYAGTRGNNEQFF. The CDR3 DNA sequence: TGTGCCAGCAGCTACGCCGGGACTAGGGGAAACAATGAGCAGTTCTTC.

The CDR3 DNA follows: TGCGCCAGCAGCTTCGGCAGCTCTGGAAACACCATATATTTT. Its protein product is CASSFGSSGNTIYF. The J gene is TRBJ1-3, the V gene TRBV5-1; the D is unclear. This CDR3 is 14 amino acids long. From germline, CDR1 is SGHRS and CDR2 YFSETQ. Trimming removed 2 bases from V and 0 bases from J, with 6 bases in between. The variable domain in full, completed from reference TRBV5-1 and TRBJ1-3, reads KAGVTQTPRYLIKTRGQQVTLSCSPISGHRSVSWYQQTPGQGLQFLFEYFSETQRNKGNFPGRFSGRQFSNSRSEMNVSTLELGDSALYLCASSFGSSGNTIYFGEGSWLTVV.

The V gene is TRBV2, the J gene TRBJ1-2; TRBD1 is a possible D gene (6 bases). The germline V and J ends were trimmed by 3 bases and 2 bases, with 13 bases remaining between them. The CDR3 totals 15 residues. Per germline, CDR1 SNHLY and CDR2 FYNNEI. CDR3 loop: CASSDREGDNYGYTF. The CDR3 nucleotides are TGTGCCAGCAGTGATCGGGAGGGGGACAACTATGGCTACACCTTC.

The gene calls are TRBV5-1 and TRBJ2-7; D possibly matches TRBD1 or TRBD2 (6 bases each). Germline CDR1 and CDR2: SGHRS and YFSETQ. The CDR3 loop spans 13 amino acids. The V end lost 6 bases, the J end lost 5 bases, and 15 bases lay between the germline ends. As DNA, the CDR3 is TGCGCCAGCACTCCGACGGGGGCAAACGAGCAGTACTTC. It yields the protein CASTPTGANEQYF. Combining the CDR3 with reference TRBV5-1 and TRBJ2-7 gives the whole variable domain KAGVTQTPRYLIKTRGQQVTLSCSPISGHRSVSWYQQTPGQGLQFLFEYFSETQRNKGNFPGRFSGRQFSNSRSEMNVSTLELGDSALYLCASTPTGANEQYFGPGTRLTVT.

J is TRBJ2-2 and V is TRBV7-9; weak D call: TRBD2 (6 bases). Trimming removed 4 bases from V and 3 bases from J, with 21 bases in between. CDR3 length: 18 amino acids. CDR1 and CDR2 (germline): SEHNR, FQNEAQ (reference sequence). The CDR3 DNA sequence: TGTGCCAGCAGCTCCTGGAGTGCCGGAGGGCTTTACACCGGGGAGCTGTTTTTT. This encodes CASSSWSAGGLYTGELFF.

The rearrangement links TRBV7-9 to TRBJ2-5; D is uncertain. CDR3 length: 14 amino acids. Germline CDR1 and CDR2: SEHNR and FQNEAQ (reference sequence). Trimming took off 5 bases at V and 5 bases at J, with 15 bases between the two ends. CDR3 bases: TGTGCCAGCAGCCCCCGGGTGGCCCGGGAGACCCAGTACTTC. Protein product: CASSPRVARETQYF. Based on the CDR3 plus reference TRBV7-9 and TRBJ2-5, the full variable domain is DTGVSQNPRHKITKRGQNVTFRCDPISEHNRLYWYRQTLGQGPEFLTYFQNEAQLEKSRLLSDRFSAERPKGSFSTLEIQRTEQGDSAMYLCASSPRVARETQYFGPGTRLLVL.